Each of the 23 T cell receptor beta chains below was sequenced from the same sample in a study of post-analysis software for immune sequencing data. Unique molecular identifiers tagged the TCR beta cDNA libraries. In TCRdb, the PCR reads were re-called with MiXCR into one record per CDR3 protein. The sample includes 350,000 to 500,000 distinct CDR3 sequences, approximately 42% of them seen just once. Antigens of these TCRs are unknown. Study-level points and caveats: With TRBV5-6, TRBV5-1 and TRBV20-1 included, about five TRBV segments were more frequent in patients than in controls.

The sample was blood. These receptors originate from a girl aged 2 to 10 with multiple sclerosis.

J is TRBJ1-2 and V is TRBV10-3; D may be TRBD1 (6 bases). The CDR3 has 15 amino acids. V gave up 6 bases and J gave up 0 bases, with 14 bases separating them. Germline V CDR1 and CDR2: ENHRY, SYGVKD. Written as DNA, the CDR3 is TGTGCCATCAGCGCGCGGGACACAGCTAACTATGGCTACACCTTC. Translation: CAISARDTANYGYTF.

The chain recombines TRBV7-9 with TRBJ1-2; D is perhaps TRBD1 (5 bases). CDR3 length equals 16 residues. With 0 bases removed from V and 4 bases from J, the gap between germline ends came to 15 bases. Germline lookup yields CDR1 SEHNR and CDR2 FQNEAQ (reference sequence). CDR3 bases: TGTGCCAGCAGCTTAGCGGGCGGGGGTACGGGCTATGGCTACACCTTC. This codes for CASSLAGGGTGYGYTF.

In its sample, this clonotype was seen a few times. The chain uses TRBV25-1 and TRBJ2-7, with TRBD1 matching over 7 bases. V was pared by 2 bases and J by 3 bases, with 4 bases of the junction left unmatched. The CDR3 spans 14 residues. Germline values: CDR1 MGHDK, CDR2 SYGVNS. CDR3 in amino acids: CASSEHRGIYEQYF. DNA of the CDR3: TGTGCCAGCAGTGAACACAGGGGAATCTACGAGCAGTACTTC.

This clonotype was counted a single time. V gene TRBV28 combines with J gene TRBJ2-7, with D perhaps TRBD1 or TRBD2 (5 bases each). The better agreement between TRBJ2-5 and the DNA end casts doubt on the J call. Germline assignment: CDR1 MDHEN and CDR2 SYDVKM. The CDR3 loop spans 13 amino acids. In DNA form, the CDR3 reads TGTGCCAGCAGTCCAAACGGGGCGGAGACCCAGTACTTC. It encodes CASSPNGAETQYF.

The rearrangement links TRBV5-1 to TRBJ2-5; weak D call: TRBD1 (6 bases). V gave up 4 bases and J gave up 3 bases, with 19 bases separating them. The CDR3 spans 16 residues. Germline loops: CDR1 SGHRS, CDR2 YFSETQ. CDR3 residues: CASSVPQGVGEETQYF. CDR3 bases: TGCGCCAGCAGCGTACCACAGGGTGTAGGGGAAGAGACCCAGTACTTC.

The V gene is TRBV7-8, the J gene TRBJ1-1; D is possibly TRBD1 (5 bases). The V and J ends lost 8 bases and 0 bases respectively, with 16 bases between them. Germline V lookup: CDR1 SGHVS, CDR2 FQNEAQ. This CDR3 comprises 15 residues. The CDR3 DNA follows: TGTGCCAGCGCCGAGGAGGGGTATATGAACACTGAAGCTTTCTTT. Protein product: CASAEEGYMNTEAFF.

In this sample, this clonotype turned up a few times. As DNA, the CDR3 is TGCGCCAGCAGCCCCGGGACAAGCCCCTACAATGAGCAGTTCTTC. As protein: CASSPGTSPYNEQFF. The chain uses TRBV5-1 and TRBJ2-1; the D gene is possibly TRBD1 (6 bases). Germline V gene data show CDR1 as SGHRS and CDR2 as YFSETQ. There are 15 residues in the CDR3. V lost 4 bases, J lost 2 bases, and 13 bases lay in between.

The CDR3 loop reads CASSLAGQTETQYF. As DNA, the CDR3 is TGCGCCAGCAGCTTGGCCGGACAGACAGAGACCCAGTACTTC. The V call is TRBV5-1, the J call TRBJ2-5; perhaps TRBD1 as D (6 bases). The CDR3 sequence is 14 residues long. Trimming pared 0 bases from V and 4 bases from J, leaving 10 bases between. The V gene's germline CDR1 is SGHRS and CDR2 YFSETQ.

The chain uses TRBV29-1 and TRBJ2-3; TRBD1 agrees at 8 bases. The V gene end was trimmed by 2 bases and the J gene end by 2 bases; junction bases not matched to a gene: 6. Germline values: CDR1 SQVTM, CDR2 ANQGSEA. The CDR3 has 15 amino acids. CDR3 sequence (DNA): TGCAGCGTTGAACCGGGGACAGGACCCACAGATACGCAGTATTTT. Translated, it gives CSVEPGTGPTDTQYF.

This chain links TRBV6-5 with TRBJ2-4; D not certain. The end of the DNA fits TRBJ2-7 better, so the J call may be wrong. The CDR3 has 14 residues. Germline V gives CDR1 MNHEY, CDR2 SVGAGI. Here the CDR3 DNA reads TGTGCCAGCAGTAATGGGGTCCTAACTTCCGAGCAGTACTTC. This codes for CASSNGVLTSEQYF.

This clonotype appeared a single time. A much larger clone is a single base away; this may be a read error. The rearrangement joins TRBV29-1 to TRBJ2-1; the match to TRBD2 covers 13 bases. The DNA end is a closer match to TRBJ2-7, so the J assignment may be wrong. The germline V gene encodes CDR1 SQVTM and CDR2 ANQGSEA. The CDR3 contains 15 residues. The CDR3 loop is CSVELLAGGIHEQYF. The CDR3, as DNA: TGCAGCGTTGAACTACTAGCGGGAGGGATTCATGAGCAGTACTTC.

This clonotype turned up a few times. J is TRBJ2-1 and V is TRBV10-3, with TRBD1 matching 7 bases. Germline trimming cut 4 bases from V and 5 bases from J; bases unmatched to any gene: 2. CDR1 and CDR2 (germline): ENHRY, SYGVKD. This CDR3 is built from 13 residues. The CDR3 DNA sequence: TGTGCCATCAGTGGGGACAGAAACAATGAGCAGTTCTTC. As protein: CAISGDRNNEQFF.

This clonotype was counted ten times or more. V is TRBV18 and J is TRBJ2-7, with D possibly being TRBD1 (6 bases). The CDR3 sequence is 13 residues long. V was cut by 6 bases and J by 1 base, with 10 bases left in between. Germline assignment: CDR1 KGHSH and CDR2 LQKENI. This CDR3 reads CASSPDSSYEQYF. CDR3 in DNA: TGTGCCAGCTCGCCGGACAGTTCCTACGAGCAGTACTTC.

In its sample, this clonotype was seen a few times. The gene calls are TRBV18 and TRBJ1-2, with a weak D call TRBD1 (6 bases). Germline V lookup: CDR1 KGHSH, CDR2 LQKENI. V lost 7 bases and J 3 bases, leaving 12 bases between the germline ends. The CDR3 runs 13 residues. This chain's CDR3 is CASLPNRDYGYTF. Here the CDR3 DNA reads TGTGCCAGCTTACCGAACAGGGACTATGGCTACACCTTC.

This rearrangement joins TRBV5-6 to TRBJ2-5; 7 bases map to TRBD2. The DNA end is a closer match to TRBJ2-7, so the J assignment may be wrong. This CDR3 region has 15 residues. CDR1 and CDR2 (germline): SGHDT, YYEEEE. The CDR3 spells CASSLLSSGYNEQYF. For the CDR3, the DNA is TGTGCCAGCAGCTTGCTCTCTAGCGGATACAACGAGCAGTACTTC.

This clonotype has more than one count but fewer than ten. The chain employs TRBV20-1 and TRBJ2-1, with a weak D call TRBD2 (6 bases). The CDR3 has 15 amino acids. Trimming removed 6 bases at V and 6 bases at J, with 21 bases between. Germline V gene data show CDR1 as DFQATT and CDR2 as SNEGSKA (reference sequence). DNA for the CDR3: TGCAGTGCCACCACCGCGACTAGAGCGCCCAATGAGCAGTTCTTC. It yields the protein CSATTATRAPNEQFF.

This chain joins TRBV6-2 or TRBV6-3 and TRBJ2-7; a possible D gene is TRBD1 (5 bases). Trimming removed 4 bases at V and 3 bases at J, with 13 bases between. Germline loops: CDR1 MNHEY, CDR2 SVGEGT. This CDR3 comprises 14 residues. Here the CDR3 reads CASSSVTDNYEQYF. The DNA for the CDR3 is TGTGCCAGCAGTTCTGTGACAGACAACTACGAGCAGTACTTC.

This chain connects TRBV6-5 to TRBJ2-3; a possible D gene is TRBD2 (6 bases). V was pared by 5 bases and J by 3 bases, with 15 bases between. Looked up from germline, CDR1 is MNHEY and CDR2 is SVGAGI. The CDR3 totals 15 residues. CDR3 sequence: CASSETRGWTDTQYF. DNA for the CDR3: TGTGCCAGCAGTGAGACTAGAGGTTGGACAGATACGCAGTATTTT.

The rearrangement links TRBV11-2 to TRBJ1-1; D call uncertain. Trimming removed 5 bases at V and 1 base at J, with 14 bases between. The CDR3 is made up of 15 amino acids. Per the germline V gene, CDR1 is SGHAT and CDR2 is FQNNGV. The CDR3 is CASSLRQGTNTEAFF. CDR3 coding DNA: TGTGCCAGCAGCCTACGACAAGGAACGAACACTGAAGCTTTCTTT.

This clonotype was detected only a few times. The chain joins TRBV29-1 to TRBJ2-7; no clear D gene. The CDR3 totals 11 residues. Germline CDR1 and CDR2: SQVTM and ANQGSEA. The V end was cut by 6 bases, the J end by 1 base, with 7 bases between. CDR3 nucleotide sequence: TGCAGCGTCGGCAGTTCCTACGAGCAGTACTTC. As protein: CSVGSSYEQYF.

The CDR3: CSASWHGGNTGELFF. CDR3 DNA sequence: TGCAGTGCTAGCTGGCACGGGGGGAACACCGGGGAGCTGTTTTTT. The V call is TRBV20-1, the J call TRBJ2-2; a weak D match, TRBD2 (6 bases). Trimming cost V 3 bases and J 1 base, with 12 bases left between them. The germline gives CDR1 DFQATT, CDR2 SNEGSKA (reference sequence). CDR3 length: 15 residues.

The rearrangement links TRBV20-1 to TRBJ2-7; TRBD2 aligns across 8 bases. Germline V gives CDR1 DFQATT, CDR2 SNEGSKA (reference sequence). V lost 3 bases, J lost 2 bases, and 3 bases stayed unmatched. This CDR3 region has 13 residues. The CDR3 sequence is CSARTSAAYEQYF. The CDR3, as DNA: TGCAGTGCTAGGACTAGCGCGGCCTACGAGCAGTACTTC.

The sample holds a few counts of this clonotype. The rearrangement uses TRBV4-1 and TRBJ2-7; 7 nucleotides align to TRBD2. Trimming cost V 1 base and J 0 bases; bases outside gene matches: 6. The germline gives CDR1 MGHRA, CDR2 YSYEKL. The CDR3 loop spans 16 amino acids. The chain's CDR3 is CASSQVPGTNSYEQYF. The CDR3 nucleotides read TGCGCCAGCAGCCAAGTCCCCGGGACTAACTCCTACGAGCAGTACTTC.